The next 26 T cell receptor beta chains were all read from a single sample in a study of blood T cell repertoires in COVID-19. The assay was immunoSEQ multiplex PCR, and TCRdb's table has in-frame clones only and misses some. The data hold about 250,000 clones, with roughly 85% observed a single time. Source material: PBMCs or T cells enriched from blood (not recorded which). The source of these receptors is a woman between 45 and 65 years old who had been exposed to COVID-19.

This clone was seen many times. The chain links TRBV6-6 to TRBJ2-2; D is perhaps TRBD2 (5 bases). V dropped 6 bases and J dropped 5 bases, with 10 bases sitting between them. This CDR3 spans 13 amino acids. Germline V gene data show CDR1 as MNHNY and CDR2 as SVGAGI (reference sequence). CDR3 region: CASRPTGTGELFF. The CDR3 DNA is TGTGCCAGCAGGCCAACGGGAACCGGGGAGCTGTTTTTT.

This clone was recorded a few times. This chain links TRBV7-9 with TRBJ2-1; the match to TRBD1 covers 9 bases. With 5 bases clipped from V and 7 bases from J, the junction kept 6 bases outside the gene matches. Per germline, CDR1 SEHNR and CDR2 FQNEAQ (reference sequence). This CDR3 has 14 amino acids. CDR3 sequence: CASSPGTGLNEQFF. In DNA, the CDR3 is TGTGCCAGCAGCCCAGGGACAGGGTTGAATGAGCAGTTCTTC.

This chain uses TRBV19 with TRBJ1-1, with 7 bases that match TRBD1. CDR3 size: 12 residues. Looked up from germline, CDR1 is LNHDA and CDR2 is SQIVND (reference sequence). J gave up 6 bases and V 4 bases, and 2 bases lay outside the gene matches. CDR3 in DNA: TGTGCCAGTAGTAGCGACAGGGCTGAAGCTTTCTTT. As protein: CASSSDRAEAFF.

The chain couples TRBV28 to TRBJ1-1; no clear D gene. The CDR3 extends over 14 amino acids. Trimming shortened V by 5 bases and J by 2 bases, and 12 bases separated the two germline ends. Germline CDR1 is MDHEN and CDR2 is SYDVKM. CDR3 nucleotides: TGTGCCAGCAGTCTCGCGGGGTCCAACACTGAAGCTTTCTTT. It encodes CASSLAGSNTEAFF.

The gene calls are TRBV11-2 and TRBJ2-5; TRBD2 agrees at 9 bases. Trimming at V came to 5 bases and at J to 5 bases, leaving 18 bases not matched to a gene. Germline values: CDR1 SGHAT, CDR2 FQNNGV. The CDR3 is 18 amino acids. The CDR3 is CASSPRPAGGGAGETQYF. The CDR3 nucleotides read TGTGCCAGCAGCCCTCGGCCCGCTGGCGGGGGGGCCGGGGAGACCCAGTACTTC.

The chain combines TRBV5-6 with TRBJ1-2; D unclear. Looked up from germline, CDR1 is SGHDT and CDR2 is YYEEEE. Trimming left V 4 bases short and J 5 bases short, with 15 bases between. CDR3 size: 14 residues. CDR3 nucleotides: TGTGCCAGCAGCGAAGCCCGGGTTGGGTATGGCTACACCTTC. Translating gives CASSEARVGYGYTF.

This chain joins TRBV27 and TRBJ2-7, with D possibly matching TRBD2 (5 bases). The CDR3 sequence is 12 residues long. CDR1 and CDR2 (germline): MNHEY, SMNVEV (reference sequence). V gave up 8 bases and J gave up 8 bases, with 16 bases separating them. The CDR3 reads CASGADLGKQYF. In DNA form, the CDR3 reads TGTGCCAGCGGAGCGGACCTGGGAAAGCAGTACTTC.

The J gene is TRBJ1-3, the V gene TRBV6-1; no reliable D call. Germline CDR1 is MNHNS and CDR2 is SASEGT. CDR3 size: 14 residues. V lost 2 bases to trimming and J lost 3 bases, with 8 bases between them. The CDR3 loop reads CASSEQRGGNTIYF. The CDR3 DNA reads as TGTGCCAGCAGTGAACAGCGGGGTGGAAACACCATATATTTT.

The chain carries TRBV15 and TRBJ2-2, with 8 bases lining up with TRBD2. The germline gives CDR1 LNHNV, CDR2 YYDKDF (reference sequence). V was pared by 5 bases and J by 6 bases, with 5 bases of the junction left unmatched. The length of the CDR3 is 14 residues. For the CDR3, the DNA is TGTGCCACCAGCCCACAGCGGGGGCCCGGGGAGCTGTTTTTT. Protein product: CATSPQRGPGELFF.

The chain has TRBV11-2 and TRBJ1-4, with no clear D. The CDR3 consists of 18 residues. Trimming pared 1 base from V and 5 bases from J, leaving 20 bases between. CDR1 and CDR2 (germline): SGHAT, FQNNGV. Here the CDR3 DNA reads TGTGCCAGCAGCTTAGCCCCCGCCCTCCGGGAGTCGAATGAAAAACTGTTTTTT. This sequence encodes CASSLAPALRESNEKLFF.

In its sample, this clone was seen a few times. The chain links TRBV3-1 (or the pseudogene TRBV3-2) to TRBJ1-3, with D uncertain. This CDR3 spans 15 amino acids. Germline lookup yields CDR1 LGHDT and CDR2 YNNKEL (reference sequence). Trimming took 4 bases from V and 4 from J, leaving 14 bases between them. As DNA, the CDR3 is TGTGCCAGCAGCCCCCCGGCGGGCCGGGGAAACACCATATATTTT. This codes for CASSPPAGRGNTIYF.

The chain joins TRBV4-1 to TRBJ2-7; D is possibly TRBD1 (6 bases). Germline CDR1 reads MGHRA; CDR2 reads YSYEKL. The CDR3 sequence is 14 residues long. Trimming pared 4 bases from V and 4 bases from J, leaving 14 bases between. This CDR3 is CASSPGDGSYEQYF. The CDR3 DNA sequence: TGCGCCAGCAGCCCAGGGGACGGGTCTTACGAGCAGTACTTC.

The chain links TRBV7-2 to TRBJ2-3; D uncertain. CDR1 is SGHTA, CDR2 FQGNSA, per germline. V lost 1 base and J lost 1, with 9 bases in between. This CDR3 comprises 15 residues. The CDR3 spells CASSLGPSGTDTQYF. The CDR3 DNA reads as TGTGCCAGCAGCTTAGGGCCTAGTGGCACAGATACGCAGTATTTT.

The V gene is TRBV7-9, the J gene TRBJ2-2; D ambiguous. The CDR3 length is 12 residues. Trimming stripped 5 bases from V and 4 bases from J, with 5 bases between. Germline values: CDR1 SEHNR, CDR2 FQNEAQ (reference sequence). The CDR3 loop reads CASSLSTGELFF. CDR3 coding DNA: TGTGCCAGCAGCCTAAGCACCGGGGAGCTGTTTTTT.

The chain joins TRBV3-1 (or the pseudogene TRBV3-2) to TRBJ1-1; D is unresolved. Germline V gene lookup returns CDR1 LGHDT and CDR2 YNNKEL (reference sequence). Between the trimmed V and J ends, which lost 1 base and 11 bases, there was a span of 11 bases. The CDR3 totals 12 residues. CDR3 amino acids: CASSQGGNRAFF. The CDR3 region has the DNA TGTGCCAGCAGCCAAGGAGGGAACCGTGCTTTCTTT.

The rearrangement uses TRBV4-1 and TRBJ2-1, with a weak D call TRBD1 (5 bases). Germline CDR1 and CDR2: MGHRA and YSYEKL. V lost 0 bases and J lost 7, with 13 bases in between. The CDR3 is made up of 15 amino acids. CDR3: CASSQEQGINNEQFF. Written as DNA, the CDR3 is TGCGCCAGCAGCCAAGAGCAGGGTATTAATAATGAGCAGTTCTTC.

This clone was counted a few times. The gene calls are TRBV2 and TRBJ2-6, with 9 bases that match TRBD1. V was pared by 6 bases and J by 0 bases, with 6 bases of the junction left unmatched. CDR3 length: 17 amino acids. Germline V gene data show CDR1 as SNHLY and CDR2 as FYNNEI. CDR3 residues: CASSAGTGYSGANVLTF. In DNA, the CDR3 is TGTGCCAGCAGCGCCGGGACAGGGTACTCTGGGGCCAACGTCCTGACTTTC.

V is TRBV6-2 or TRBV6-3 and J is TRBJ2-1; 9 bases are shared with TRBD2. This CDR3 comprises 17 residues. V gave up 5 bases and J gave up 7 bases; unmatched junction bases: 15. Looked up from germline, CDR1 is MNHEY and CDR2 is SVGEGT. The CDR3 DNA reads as TGTGCCAGCAGTCACAACCCGGGACTAGCCACGAGGAATGAGCAGTTCTTC. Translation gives CASSHNPGLATRNEQFF.

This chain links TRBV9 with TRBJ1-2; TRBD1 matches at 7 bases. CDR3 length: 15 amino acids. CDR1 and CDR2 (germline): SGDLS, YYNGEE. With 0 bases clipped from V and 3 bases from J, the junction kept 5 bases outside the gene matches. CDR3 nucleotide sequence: TGTGCCAGCAGCGTAGGTGGGACAGAGGACTATGGCTACACCTTC. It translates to CASSVGGTEDYGYTF.

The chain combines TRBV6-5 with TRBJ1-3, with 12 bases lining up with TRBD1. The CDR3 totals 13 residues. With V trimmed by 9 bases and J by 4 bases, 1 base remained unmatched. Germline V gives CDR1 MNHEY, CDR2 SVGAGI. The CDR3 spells CARGQGAGNTIYF. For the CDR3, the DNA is TGTGCCAGGGGACAGGGGGCGGGAAACACCATATATTTT.

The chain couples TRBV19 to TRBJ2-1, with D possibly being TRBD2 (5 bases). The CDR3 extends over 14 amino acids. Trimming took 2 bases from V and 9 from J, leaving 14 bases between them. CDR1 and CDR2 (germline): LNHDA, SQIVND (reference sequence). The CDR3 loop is CASSISSLGGEQFF. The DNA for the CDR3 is TGTGCCAGTAGTATATCCTCGCTAGGAGGTGAGCAGTTCTTC.

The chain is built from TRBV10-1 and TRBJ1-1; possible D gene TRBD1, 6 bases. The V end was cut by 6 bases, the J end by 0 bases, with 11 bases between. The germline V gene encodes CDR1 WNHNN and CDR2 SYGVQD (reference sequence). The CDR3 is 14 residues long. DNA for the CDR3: TGCGCCAGCAGACCACAGGGCCTGAACACTGAAGCTTTCTTT. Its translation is CASRPQGLNTEAFF.

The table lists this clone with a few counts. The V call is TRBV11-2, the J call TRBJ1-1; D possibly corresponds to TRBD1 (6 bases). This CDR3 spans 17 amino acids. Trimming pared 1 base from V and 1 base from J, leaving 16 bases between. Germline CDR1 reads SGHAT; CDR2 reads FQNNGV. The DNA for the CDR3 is TGTGCCAGCAGCTTAGTACAGGGATATGGACGGAACACTGAAGCTTTCTTT. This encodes CASSLVQGYGRNTEAFF.

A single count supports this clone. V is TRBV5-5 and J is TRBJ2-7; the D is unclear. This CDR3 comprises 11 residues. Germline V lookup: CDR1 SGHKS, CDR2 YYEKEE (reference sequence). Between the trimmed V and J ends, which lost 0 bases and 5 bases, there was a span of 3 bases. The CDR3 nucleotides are TGTGCCAGCAGCTTGGCCGACGAGCAGTACTTC. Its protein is CASSLADEQYF. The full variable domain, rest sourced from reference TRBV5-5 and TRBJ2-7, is DAGVTQSPTHLIKTRGQQVTLRCSPISGHKSVSWYQQVLGQGPQFIFQYYEKEERGRGNFPDRFSARQFPNYSSELNVNALLLGDSALYLCASSLADEQYFGPGTRLTVT.

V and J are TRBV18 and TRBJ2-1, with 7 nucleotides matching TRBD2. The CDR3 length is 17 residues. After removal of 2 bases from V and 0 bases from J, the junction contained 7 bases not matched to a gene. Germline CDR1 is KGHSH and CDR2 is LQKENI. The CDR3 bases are TGTGCCAGCTCACCAACTATGCGGGGGAGCTCCTACAATGAGCAGTTCTTC. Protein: CASSPTMRGSSYNEQFF.

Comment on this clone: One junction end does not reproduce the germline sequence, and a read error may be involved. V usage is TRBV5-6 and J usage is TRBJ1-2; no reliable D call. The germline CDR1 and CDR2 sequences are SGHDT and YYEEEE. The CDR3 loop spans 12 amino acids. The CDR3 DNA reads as TGTGCCAGCAGCATAGGAGGTTTCATAGCGAGATTC. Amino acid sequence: CASSIGGFIARF. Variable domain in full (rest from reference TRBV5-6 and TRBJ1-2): DAGVTQSPTHLIKTRGQQVTLRCSPKSGHDTVSWYQQALGQGPQFIFQYYEEEERQRGNFPDRFSGHQFPNYSSELNVNALLLGDSALYLCASSIGGFIARFGSGTRLTVV.